Given below is one T cell receptor beta chain in context. The CDR3 length is 14 residues. V lost 5 bases to trimming and J lost 10 bases; unmatched junction nucleotides: 10. Germline values: CDR1 LNHDA, CDR2 SQIVND (reference sequence). From 5'RACE with constant-segment primers came TCR alpha and TCR beta cDNA libraries that carried sample barcodes and UMIs. Each CDR3 protein gets one entry after TCRdb re-called the 5' RACE reads with MiXCR. This sample has roughly 600,000 distinct CDR3 sequences, with 15% to 20% found just once. The data stem from a study of T-cell memory formation after mild COVID-19. In the study overall: Across donors, TCR clusters were largely donor specific.

The chain combines TRBV19 with TRBJ2-1, with 8 bases fitting TRBD2. Sequencing was performed on PBMCs or a T cell subset sorted from them (not recorded which). The receptor was isolated from an adult woman who had mild COVID-19 (a few samples of this study predate the infection). Cell type and time point are not known. The CDR3 sequence: CASSAPGLVGEQFF. CDR3 sequence (DNA): TGTGCCAGTAGTGCCCCGGGACTAGTGGGGGAGCAGTTCTTC. The complete variable domain, with remaining parts taken from reference TRBV19 and TRBJ2-1, reads DGGITQSPKYLFRKEGQNVTLSCEQNLNHDAMYWYRQDPGQGLRLIYYSQIVNDFQKGDIAEGYSVSREKKESFPLTVTSAQKNPTAFYLCASSAPGLVGEQFFGPGTRLTVL.